This T cell receptor beta chain is from a study of technical replicates of blood from a handful of donors. Trimming took off 4 bases at V and 8 bases at J, with 16 bases between the two ends. This CDR3 has 15 amino acids. Looked up from germline, CDR1 is SGDLS and CDR2 is YYNGEE. The protocol was immunoSEQ multiplex PCR, while the TCRdb copy is restricted to in-frame clones and leaves out a portion. The sample lists tens of thousands of clones; 90% to 95% were seen once. The sequence was obtained from a human donor in good health. Some clones in this sample may be carry-over from other donors' samples. Sequenced: PBMCs. The chain joins TRBV9 to TRBJ1-6; D uncertain. This chain's CDR3 is CASSTLMDSDSPLHF. Written as DNA, the CDR3 is TGTGCCAGCAGCACCTTGATGGACTCCGATTCACCCCTCCACTTT.